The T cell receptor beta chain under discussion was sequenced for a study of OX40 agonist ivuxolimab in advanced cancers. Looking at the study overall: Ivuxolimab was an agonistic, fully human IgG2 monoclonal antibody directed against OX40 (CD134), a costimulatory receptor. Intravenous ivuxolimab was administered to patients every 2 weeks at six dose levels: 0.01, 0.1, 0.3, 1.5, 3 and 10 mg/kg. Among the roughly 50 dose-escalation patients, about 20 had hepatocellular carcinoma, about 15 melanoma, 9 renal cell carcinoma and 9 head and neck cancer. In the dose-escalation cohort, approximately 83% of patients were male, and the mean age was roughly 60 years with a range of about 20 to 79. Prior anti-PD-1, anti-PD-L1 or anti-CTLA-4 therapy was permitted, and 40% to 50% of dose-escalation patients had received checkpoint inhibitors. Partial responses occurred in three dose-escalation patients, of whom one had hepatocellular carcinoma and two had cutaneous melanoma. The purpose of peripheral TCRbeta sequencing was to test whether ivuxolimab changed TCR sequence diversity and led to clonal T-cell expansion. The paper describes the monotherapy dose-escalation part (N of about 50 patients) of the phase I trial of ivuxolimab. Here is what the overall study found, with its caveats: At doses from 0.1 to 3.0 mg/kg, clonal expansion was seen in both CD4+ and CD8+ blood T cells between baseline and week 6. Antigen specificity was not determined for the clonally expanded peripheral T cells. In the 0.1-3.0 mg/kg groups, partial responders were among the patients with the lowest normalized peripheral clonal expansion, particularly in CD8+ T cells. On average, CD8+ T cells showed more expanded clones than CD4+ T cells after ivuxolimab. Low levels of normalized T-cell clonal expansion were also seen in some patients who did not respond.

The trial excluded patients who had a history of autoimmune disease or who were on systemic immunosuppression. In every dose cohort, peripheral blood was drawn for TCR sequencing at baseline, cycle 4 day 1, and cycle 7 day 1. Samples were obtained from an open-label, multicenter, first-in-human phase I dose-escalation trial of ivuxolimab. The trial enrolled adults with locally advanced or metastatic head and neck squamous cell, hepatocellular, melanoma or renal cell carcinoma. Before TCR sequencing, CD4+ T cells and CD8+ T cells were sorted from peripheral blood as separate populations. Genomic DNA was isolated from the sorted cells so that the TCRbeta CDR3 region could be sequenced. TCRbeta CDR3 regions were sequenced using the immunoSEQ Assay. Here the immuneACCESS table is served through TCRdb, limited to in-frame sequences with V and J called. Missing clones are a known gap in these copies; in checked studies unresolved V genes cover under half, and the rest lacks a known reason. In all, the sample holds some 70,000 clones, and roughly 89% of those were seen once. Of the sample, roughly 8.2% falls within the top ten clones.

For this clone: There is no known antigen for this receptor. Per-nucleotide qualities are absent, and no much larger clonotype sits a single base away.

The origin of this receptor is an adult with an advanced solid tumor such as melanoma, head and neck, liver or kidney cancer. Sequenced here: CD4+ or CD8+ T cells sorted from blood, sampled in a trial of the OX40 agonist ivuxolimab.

The nucleotides are TGCGCCAGCAGCTTGGATGTAGTAACGGGTTCACCCCTCCACTTT. This translates into CASSLDVVTGSPLHF. The chain is assembled from TRBV5-1 and TRBJ1-6, with no reliable assignment of the D segment. The junction carries 13 bases between V and J, which are trimmed by 0 bases and 9 bases respectively. From the cysteine up to the phenylalanine, the CDR3 has a length of 15 residues. Only CDR3 DNA is held: 45 bases, read in frame from base 1. According to the germline V gene, CDR1 reads SGHRS and CDR2 reads YFSETQ.